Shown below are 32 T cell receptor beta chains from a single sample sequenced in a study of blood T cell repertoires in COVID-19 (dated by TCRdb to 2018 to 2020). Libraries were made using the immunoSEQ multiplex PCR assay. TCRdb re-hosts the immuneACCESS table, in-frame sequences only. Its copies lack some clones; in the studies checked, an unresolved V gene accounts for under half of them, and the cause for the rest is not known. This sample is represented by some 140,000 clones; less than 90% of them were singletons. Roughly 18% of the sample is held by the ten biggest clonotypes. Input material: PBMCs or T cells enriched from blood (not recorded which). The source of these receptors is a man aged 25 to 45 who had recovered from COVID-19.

This CDR3 is CASRSGTSGGGETQYF. The CDR3 DNA reads as TGTGCCAGTAGATCCGGGACTAGCGGGGGTGGGGAGACCCAGTACTTC. The genes are TRBV19 and TRBJ2-5, with 14 nucleotides matching TRBD2. This CDR3 has 16 amino acids. The V segment lost 6 bases and the J segment 5 bases; nucleotides outside the gene matches: 8. Germline assignment: CDR1 LNHDA and CDR2 SQIVND (reference sequence).

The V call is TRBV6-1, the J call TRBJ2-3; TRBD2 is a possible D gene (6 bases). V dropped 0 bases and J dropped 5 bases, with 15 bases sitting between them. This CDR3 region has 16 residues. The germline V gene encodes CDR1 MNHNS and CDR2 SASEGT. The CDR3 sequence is CASSEAPGGPLDTQYF. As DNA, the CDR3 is TGTGCCAGCAGTGAAGCTCCCGGAGGGCCTTTAGATACGCAGTATTTT.

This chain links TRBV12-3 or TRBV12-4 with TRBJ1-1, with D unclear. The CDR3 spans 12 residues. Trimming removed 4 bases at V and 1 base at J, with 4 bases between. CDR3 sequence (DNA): TGTGCCAGCAGTTATCAGAACACTGAAGCTTTCTTT. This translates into CASSYQNTEAFF.

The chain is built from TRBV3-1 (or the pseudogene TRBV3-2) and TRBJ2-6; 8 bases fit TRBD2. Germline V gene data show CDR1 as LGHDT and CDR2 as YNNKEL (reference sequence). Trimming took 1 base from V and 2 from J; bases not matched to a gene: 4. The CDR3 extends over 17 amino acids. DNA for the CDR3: TGTGCCAGCAGCCAAGGACCGGGGGGGACTGGGGCCAACGTCCTGACTTTC. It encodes CASSQGPGGTGANVLTF.

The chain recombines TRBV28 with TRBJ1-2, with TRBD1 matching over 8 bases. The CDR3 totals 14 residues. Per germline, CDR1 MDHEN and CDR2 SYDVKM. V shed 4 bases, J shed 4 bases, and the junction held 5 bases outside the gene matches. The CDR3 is CASSSGTGVYGYTF. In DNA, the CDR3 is TGTGCCAGCAGTTCCGGGACAGGCGTCTATGGCTACACCTTC.

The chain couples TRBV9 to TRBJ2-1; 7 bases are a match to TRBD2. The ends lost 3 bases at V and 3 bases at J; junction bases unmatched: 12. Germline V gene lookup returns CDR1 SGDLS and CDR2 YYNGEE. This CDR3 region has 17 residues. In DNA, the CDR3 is TGTGCCAGCAGCGGAGGCCCCCAGCGGGGCGTCTACAATGAGCAGTTCTTC. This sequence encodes CASSGGPQRGVYNEQFF.

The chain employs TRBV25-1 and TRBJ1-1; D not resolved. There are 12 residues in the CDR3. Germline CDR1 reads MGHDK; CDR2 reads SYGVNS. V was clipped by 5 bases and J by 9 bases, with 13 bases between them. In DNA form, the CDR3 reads TGTGCCAGCAGTCCCCGGGGAGAACAAGCTTTCTTT. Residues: CASSPRGEQAFF.

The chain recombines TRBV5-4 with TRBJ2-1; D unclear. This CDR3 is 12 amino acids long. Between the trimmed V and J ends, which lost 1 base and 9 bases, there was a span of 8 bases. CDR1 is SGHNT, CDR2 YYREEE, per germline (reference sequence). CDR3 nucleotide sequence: TGTGCCAGCAGCTTGACAGAAGCTGAGCAGTTCTTC. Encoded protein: CASSLTEAEQFF.

CDR3 sequence (DNA): TGTGCCAGCAGCCAACTAGCGGGGGGCGGAGAGACCCAGTACTTC. Translated, it gives CASSQLAGGGETQYF. J is TRBJ2-5 and V is TRBV3-1 (or the pseudogene TRBV3-2), with 11 bases matching TRBD2. The germline gives CDR1 LGHDT, CDR2 YNNKEL (reference sequence). V lost 2 bases, J lost 4 bases, and 3 bases stayed unmatched. The CDR3 is 15 residues long.

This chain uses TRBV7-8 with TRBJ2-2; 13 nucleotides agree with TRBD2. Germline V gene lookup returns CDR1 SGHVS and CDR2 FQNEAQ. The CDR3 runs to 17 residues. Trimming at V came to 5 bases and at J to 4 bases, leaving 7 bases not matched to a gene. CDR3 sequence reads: CASSALAGGLGTGELFF. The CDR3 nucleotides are TGTGCCAGCAGCGCACTAGCGGGGGGGCTTGGCACCGGGGAGCTGTTTTTT.

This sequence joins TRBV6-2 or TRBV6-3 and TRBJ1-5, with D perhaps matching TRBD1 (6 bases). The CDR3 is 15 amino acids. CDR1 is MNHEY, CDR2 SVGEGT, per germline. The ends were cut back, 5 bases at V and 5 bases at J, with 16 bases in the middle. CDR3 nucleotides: TGTGCCAGCAGTCTAAGGACAGTTTCCGATCAGCCCCAGCATTTT. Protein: CASSLRTVSDQPQHF.

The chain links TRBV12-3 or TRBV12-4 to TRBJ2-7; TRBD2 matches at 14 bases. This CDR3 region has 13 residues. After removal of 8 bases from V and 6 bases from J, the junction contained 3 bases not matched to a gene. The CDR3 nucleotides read TGTGCCAGCCAGACTAGCGGGAGGGTCGAGCAGTACTTC. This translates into CASQTSGRVEQYF.

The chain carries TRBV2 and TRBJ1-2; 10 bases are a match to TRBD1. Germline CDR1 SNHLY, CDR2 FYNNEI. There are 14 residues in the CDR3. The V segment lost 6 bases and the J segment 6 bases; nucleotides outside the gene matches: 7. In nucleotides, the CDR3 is TGTGCCAGCAGGCCGGGACAGGGGAGGGATGGCTACACCTTC. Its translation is CASRPGQGRDGYTF.

CDR3 loop: CASSYSEGADTQYF. The CDR3 DNA is TGTGCCAGCAGTTACTCGGAGGGAGCAGATACGCAGTATTTT. The V and J genes are TRBV6-2 or TRBV6-3 and TRBJ2-3; a possible D gene is TRBD2 (6 bases). The length of the CDR3 is 14 residues. Germline V gene lookup returns CDR1 MNHEY and CDR2 SVGEGT. V was trimmed by 0 bases and J by 4 bases, leaving 8 bases between them.

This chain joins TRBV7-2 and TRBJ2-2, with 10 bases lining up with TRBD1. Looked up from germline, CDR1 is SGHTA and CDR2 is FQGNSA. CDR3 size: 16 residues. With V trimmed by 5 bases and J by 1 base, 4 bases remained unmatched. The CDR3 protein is CASSRQGAGNTGELFF. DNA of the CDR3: TGTGCCAGCAGCAGACAGGGGGCGGGGAACACCGGGGAGCTGTTTTTT.

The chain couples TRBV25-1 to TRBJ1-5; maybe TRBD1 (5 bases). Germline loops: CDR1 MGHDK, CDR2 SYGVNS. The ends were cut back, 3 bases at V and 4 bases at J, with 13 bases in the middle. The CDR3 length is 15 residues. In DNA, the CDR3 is TGTGCCAGCAGTGACGGGGGTTTAGGAAATCAGCCCCAGCATTTT. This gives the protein CASSDGGLGNQPQHF. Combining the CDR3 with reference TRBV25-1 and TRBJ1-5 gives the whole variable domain EADIYQTPRYLVIGTGKKITLECSQTMGHDKMYWYQQDPGMELHLIHYSYGVNSTEKGDLSSESTVSRIRTEHFPLTLESARPSHTSQYLCASSDGGLGNQPQHFGDGTRLSIL.

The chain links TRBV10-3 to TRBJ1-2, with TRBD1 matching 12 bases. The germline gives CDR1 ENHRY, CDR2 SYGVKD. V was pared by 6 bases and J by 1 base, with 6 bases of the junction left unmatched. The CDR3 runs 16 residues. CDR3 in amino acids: CAISPGQGAFNYGYTF. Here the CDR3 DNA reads TGTGCCATCAGCCCGGGACAGGGGGCCTTTAACTATGGCTACACCTTC.

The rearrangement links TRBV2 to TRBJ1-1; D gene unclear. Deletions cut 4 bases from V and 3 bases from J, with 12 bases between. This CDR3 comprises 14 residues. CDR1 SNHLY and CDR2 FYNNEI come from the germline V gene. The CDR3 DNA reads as TGTGCCAGCAGTGTCGGCCTCGGGGACACTGAAGCTTTCTTT. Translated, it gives CASSVGLGDTEAFF.

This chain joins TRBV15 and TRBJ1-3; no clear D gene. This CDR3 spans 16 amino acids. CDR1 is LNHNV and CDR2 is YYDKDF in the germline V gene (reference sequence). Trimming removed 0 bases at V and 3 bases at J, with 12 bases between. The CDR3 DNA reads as TGTGCCACCAGCAGAGATCTGGACTCTAGTGGAAACACCATATATTTT. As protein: CATSRDLDSSGNTIYF.

This CDR3 is CASSPAGGQGMWDEQYV. The CDR3 DNA reads as TGTGCCAGCAGCCCTGCGGGGGGACAGGGGATGTGGGACGAGCAGTACGTC. The chain employs TRBV7-9 and TRBJ2-7; 10 nucleotides align to TRBD1. The ends lost 5 bases at V and 5 bases at J; junction bases unmatched: 15. Germline lookup yields CDR1 SEHNR and CDR2 FQNEAQ (reference sequence). This CDR3 is built from 17 residues.

This chain's CDR3 is CASSRTDPSTYNEQFF. DNA of the CDR3: TGTGCCAGCAGTAGGACAGACCCTTCCACCTACAATGAGCAGTTCTTC. This chain joins TRBV2 and TRBJ2-1; D possibly corresponds to TRBD1 (6 bases). The V gene's germline CDR1 is SNHLY and CDR2 FYNNEI. The CDR3 has 16 amino acids. V was clipped by 5 bases and J by 2 bases, with 16 bases between them.

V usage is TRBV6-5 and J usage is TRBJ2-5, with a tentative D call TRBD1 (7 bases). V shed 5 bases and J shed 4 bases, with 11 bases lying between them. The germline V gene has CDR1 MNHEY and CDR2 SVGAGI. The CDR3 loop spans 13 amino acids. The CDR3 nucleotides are TGTGCCAGCAGTCGCAGGGGGGCAGAGACCCAGTACTTC. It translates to CASSRRGAETQYF.

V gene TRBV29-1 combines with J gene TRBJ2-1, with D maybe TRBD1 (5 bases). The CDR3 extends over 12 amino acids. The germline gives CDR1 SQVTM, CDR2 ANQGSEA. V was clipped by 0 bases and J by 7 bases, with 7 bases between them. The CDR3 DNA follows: TGCAGCGTTGAAGATCAGGGTAATGAGCAGTTCTTC. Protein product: CSVEDQGNEQFF.

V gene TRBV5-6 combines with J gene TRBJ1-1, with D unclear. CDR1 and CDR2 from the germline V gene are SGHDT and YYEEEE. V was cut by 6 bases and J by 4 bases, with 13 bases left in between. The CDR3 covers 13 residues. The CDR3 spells CASMFMRSTEAFF. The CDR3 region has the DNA TGTGCCAGCATGTTTATGAGGAGCACTGAAGCTTTCTTT.

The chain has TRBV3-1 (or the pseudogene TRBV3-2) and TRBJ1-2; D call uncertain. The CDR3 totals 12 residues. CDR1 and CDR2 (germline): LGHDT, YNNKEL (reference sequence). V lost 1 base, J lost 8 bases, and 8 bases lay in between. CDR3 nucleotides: TGTGCCAGCAGCCAAGTCCCGGGAGGCTACACCTTC. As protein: CASSQVPGGYTF.

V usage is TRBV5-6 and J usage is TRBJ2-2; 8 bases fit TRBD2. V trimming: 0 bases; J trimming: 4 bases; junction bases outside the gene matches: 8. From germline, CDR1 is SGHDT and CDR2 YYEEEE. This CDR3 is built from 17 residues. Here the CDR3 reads CASSLVRVLAATGELFF. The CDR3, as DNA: TGTGCCAGCAGCTTGGTAAGGGTACTAGCGGCCACCGGGGAGCTGTTTTTT.

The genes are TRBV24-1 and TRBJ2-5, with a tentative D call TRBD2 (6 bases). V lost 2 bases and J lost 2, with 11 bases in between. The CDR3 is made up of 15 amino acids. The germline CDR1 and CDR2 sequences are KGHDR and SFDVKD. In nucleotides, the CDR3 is TGTGCCACCAGTGATTCGGACGGGAGACAAGAGACCCAGTACTTC. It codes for CATSDSDGRQETQYF.

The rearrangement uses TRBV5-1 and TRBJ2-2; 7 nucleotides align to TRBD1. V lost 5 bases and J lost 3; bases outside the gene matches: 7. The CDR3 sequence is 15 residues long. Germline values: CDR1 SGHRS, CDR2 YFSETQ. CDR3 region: CASRETGTHTGELFF. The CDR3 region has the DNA TGCGCCAGCAGAGAGACAGGGACCCACACCGGGGAGCTGTTTTTT.

In DNA form, the CDR3 reads TGTGCCAGCAGCAAAGACTCACCCGATACGCAGTATTTT. As protein: CASSKDSPDTQYF. The V call is TRBV9, the J call TRBJ2-3; D is undetermined. The CDR3 totals 13 residues. V was shortened by 4 bases and J by 6 bases, with 12 bases between the two germline ends. Germline V gene data show CDR1 as SGDLS and CDR2 as YYNGEE. Together with reference TRBV9 and TRBJ2-3, the CDR3 gives the full variable domain: DSGVTQTPKHLITATGQRVTLRCSPRSGDLSVYWYQQSLDQGLQFLIQYYNGEERAKGNILERFSAQQFPDLHSELNLSSLELGDSALYFCASSKDSPDTQYFGPGTRLTVL.

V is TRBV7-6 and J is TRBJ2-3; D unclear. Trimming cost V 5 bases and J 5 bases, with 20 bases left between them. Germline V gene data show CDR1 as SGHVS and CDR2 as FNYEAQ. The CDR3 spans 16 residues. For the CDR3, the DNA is TGTGCCAGCAGCGCCCAGACACGCTCCAATAGAGATACGCAGTATTTT. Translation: CASSAQTRSNRDTQYF. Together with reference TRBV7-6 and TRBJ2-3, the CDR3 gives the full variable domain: GAGVSQSPRYKVTKRGQDVALRCDPISGHVSLYWYRQALGQGPEFLTYFNYEAQQDKSGLPNDRFSAERPEGSISTLTIQRTEQRDSAMYRCASSAQTRSNRDTQYFGPGTRLTVL.

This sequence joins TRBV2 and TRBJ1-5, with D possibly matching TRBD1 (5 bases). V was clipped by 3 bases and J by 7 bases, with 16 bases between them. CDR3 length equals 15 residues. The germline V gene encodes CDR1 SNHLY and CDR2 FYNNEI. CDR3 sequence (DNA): TGTGCCAGCAGTGACGTTGGGGGGGGAGAGCAGCCCCAGCATTTT. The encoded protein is CASSDVGGGEQPQHF.

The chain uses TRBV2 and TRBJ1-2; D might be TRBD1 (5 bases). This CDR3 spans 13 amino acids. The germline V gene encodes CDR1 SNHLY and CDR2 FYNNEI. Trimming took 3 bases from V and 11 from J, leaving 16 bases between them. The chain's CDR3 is CASSDRAADFYTF. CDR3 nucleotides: TGTGCCAGCAGTGACAGGGCAGCCGACTTTTACACCTTC.